This T cell receptor (beta chain) comes out of a study of shared clonotypes between healthy human individuals. In the study overall: Plates per donor: three CD4 naive, three CD4 memory, two CD8 naive, one CD8 memory. The study, taken as a whole, reports: Sampling was confined to blood; repertoires within tissues likely differ.

Clones were read by immunoSEQ multiplex PCR, and TCRdb kept only the in-frame ones, dropping some. The sample has 1.6 million or so clones; around 98.5% are singletons. CDR3 length equals 14 residues. CDR1 SGHRS and CDR2 YFSETQ come from the germline V gene. Trimming left V 3 bases short and J 0 bases short, with 8 bases between. As concerns this clone: The antigen is undetermined. The same CDR3 can be traced to other DNA sequences in this sample.

The V and J genes are TRBV5-1 and TRBJ2-3; no reliable D call. The specimen sequenced was naive CD4+ T cells sorted from blood. Described subset: CD45RA+ positively selected. The source is a young man in good health. The CDR3 loop reads CASSSPSSTDTQYF. Written as DNA, the CDR3 is TGCGCCAGCAGCTCCCCCTCTAGCACAGATACGCAGTATTTT.